These T cell receptor beta chains were read from a single sample in a study of a mutant IDH1 vaccine in newly diagnosed glioma. Repertoires were generated with immunoSEQ multiplex PCR, while TCRdb's copy carries only in-frame clones and drops some. The sample includes approximately 100,000 clones, roughly 90% seen only once; the top ten take around 0.6%. The sample here was PBMCs, taken from a glioma patient treated with radiotherapy, temozolomide or both. Receptors were obtained from a woman aged 50 to 65 with glioma. The CDR3 runs from the conserved cysteine through the conserved F or W. A D gene is named only where the DNA matches it firmly. Only part of the rows carry a size: once, few, many, or a class if the clone is expanded.

D,J,V,size,CDR3,DNA
TRBD1,TRBJ2-7,TRBV5-4,few,CASSYRGQDEQYF,TGTGCCAGCAGCTACAGGGGGCAGGACGAGCAGTACTTC
NA,TRBJ1-1,TRBV28,once,CASSALGGTEAFF,TGTGCCAGCAGTGCCCTTGGGGGGACTGAAGCTTTCTTT
TRBD1,TRBJ1-5,TRBV4-1,NA,CASSRSGQGDQPQHF,TGCGCCAGCAGCCGCTCGGGACAGGGGGATCAGCCCCAGCATTTT
TRBD1,TRBJ2-4,TRBV19,NA,CASSIDRDSPKGNIQYF,TGTGCCAGTAGTATAGATAGGGACAGCCCAAAGGGAAACATTCAGTACTTC
TRBD1,TRBJ2-2,TRBV5-1,NA,CASSWTGSGTGELFF,TGCGCCAGCAGCTGGACAGGCTCCGGGACCGGGGAGCTGTTTTTT
TRBD2,TRBJ2-7,TRBV27,NA,CASSLSGLAGASEQYF,TGTGCCAGCAGTTTATCAGGCCTAGCGGGAGCCAGCGAGCAGTACTTC
NA,TRBJ1-1,TRBV9,NA,CASSVDRGGTEAFF,TGTGCCAGCAGCGTAGATCGGGGTGGCACTGAAGCTTTCTTT
TRBD2,TRBJ2-7,TRBV28,NA,CASSSASGREEQYF,TGTGCCAGCAGTTCCGCTAGCGGGAGGGAAGAGCAGTACTTC
NA,TRBJ2-2,TRBV25-1,few,CASSDRQHTNTGELFF,TGTGCCAGCAGTGATAGACAGCACACGAACACCGGGGAGCTGTTTTTT
TRBD1,TRBJ2-1,TRBV5-1,NA,CASSWTGGSYNEQFF,TGCGCCAGCAGCTGGACAGGGGGTTCCTACAATGAGCAGTTCTTC
TRBD1,TRBJ2-7,TRBV9,NA,CASSSGTASYEQYF,TGTGCCAGCAGCTCGGGGACAGCATCCTACGAGCAGTACTTC
NA,TRBJ2-1,TRBV10-1,NA,CASSDGFPGLNEQFF,TGCGCCAGCAGTGATGGTTTTCCAGGCCTCAATGAGCAGTTCTTC
NA,TRBJ2-3,TRBV29-1,NA,CSVEGGRGADTQYF,TGCAGCGTTGAAGGGGGAAGAGGTGCGGATACGCAGTATTTT